This record covers a single TCR beta chain. No antigen is known for it. The data were obtained in a study of blood T cells in healthy people across ages. Notes on the study in general: Calculation of diversity from one million T cells yielded estimates considered to be underestimates. A roughly linear fall in TCR beta diversity per million T cells was seen with increasing age.

Together with a sample-barcoded 5' primer, a J-beta primer mix was included in a second PCR lasting about 6 to 12 cycles. Via MiXCR, TCRdb re-called the 5' RACE reads, giving one row per CDR3 protein. The sample records 1.5 million to 2 million distinct CDR3 sequences, 39% being singletons. The sequencing input was blood. This clonotype originated in a human donor in good health.

The CDR3: CASSQEGDGYEQYF. CDR3 nucleotides: TGCGCCAGCAGCCAAGAGGGGGACGGCTACGAGCAGTACTTC. The V call is TRBV4-3, the J call TRBJ2-1; either TRBD1 or TRBD2 may fit D (5 bases each). With the DNA end fitting TRBJ2-7 better, the J assignment may be wrong. Germline V CDR1 and CDR2: LGHNA, YSLEER. The CDR3 has 14 amino acids.